A single T cell receptor beta chain is shown here with its context. Antigen specificity is unknown. This sample is part of a study of T cell responses to AZD1222 COVID-19 vaccine. V was pared by 1 base and J by 8 bases, with 13 bases between. This CDR3 has 14 residues. Germline V lookup: CDR1 SGHRS, CDR2 YFSETQ. This table comes from immunoSEQ multiplex PCR, and its TCRdb copy is limited to in-frame clones, with some not included. The sample has under 150,000 clones, almost 95% seen once; the top ten hold roughly 9.9%. Study-level points and caveats: Spike was spanned by vaccine-associated CD4 TCRs, which were dominant at 160-218 and 743-854. Donors were largely white British and mainly female; clonal diversity was possibly underestimated.

The genes are TRBV5-1 and TRBJ2-1, with a tentative D call TRBD1 (6 bases). Sequences were derived from peripheral blood, sampled 28 days after the second AZD1222 dose. This TCR derives from an adult who received the AZD1222 COVID-19 vaccine. The CDR3 reads CASSLISQGHEQFF. Here the CDR3 DNA reads TGCGCCAGCAGCTTGATCTCTCAGGGGCATGAGCAGTTCTTC.